The clone carrying this T cell receptor (beta chain) was seen more than once but under ten times. The antigen is unknown. V lost 1 base, J lost 1 base, and 14 bases lay in between. The CDR3 covers 17 residues. Germline V gene lookup returns CDR1 SGHVS and CDR2 FQNEAQ. The record originates from a study of identical twins. General study points: Excess twin sharing in beta out-of-frame sequences was weaker.

TCRdb independently ran MiXCR on the 5' RACE reads; one entry per CDR3 protein. The data hold roughly 280,000 distinct CDR3 sequences, with just under 9.5% observed a single time. These data were likewise used in another study, on yellow fever vaccine responses in identical twins.

The chain is built from TRBV7-8 and TRBJ1-5; D is undetermined. Source material: CD8+ T cells sorted from blood. This TCR was sampled from a woman aged 18-35 years in good health. This CDR3 reads CASSLEPSGSSNQPQHF. In DNA, the CDR3 is TGTGCCAGCAGCTTAGAGCCGTCCGGGAGCAGCAATCAGCCCCAGCATTTT.